The present TCR beta chain was sequenced within a study of blood T cell repertoires in COVID-19. For the study at large: COVID-19 samples from acute and convalescent phases originated in the United States, Italy and Spain.

Germline V gene data show CDR1 as GTSNPN and CDR2 as SVGIG (reference sequence). V was shortened by 6 bases and J by 9 bases, with 12 bases between the two germline ends. This CDR3 has 10 residues. This clone has just a few counts. Authors' data handling: Amplified reference gene primers provided the basis for estimating nucleated cell counts. The method was immunoSEQ multiplex PCR; TCRdb's version includes in-frame clones alone and lacks a portion of them. V, J and clone size are those of that table, while D and trimming were read from the DNA. The table records roughly 68,000 clones, roughly 82% of them present only once.

The chain employs TRBV30 and TRBJ2-7; no clear D. The receptor's source is a man older than 75 with active COVID-19. The sample comprised peripheral blood. DNA of the CDR3: TGTGCCTGTACCGAGGTGTTGCAGTACTTC. Amino acids: CACTEVLQYF. Together with reference TRBV30 and TRBJ2-7, the CDR3 gives the full variable domain: SQTIHQWPATLVQPVGSPLSLECTVEGTSNPNLYWYRQAAGRGLQLLFYSVGIGQISSEVPQNLSASRPQDRQFILSSKKLLLSDSGFYLCACTEVLQYFGPGTRLTVT.